This TCR beta chain is from a study of T cell responses to AZD1222 COVID-19 vaccine. Notes on the study in general: Researchers report vaccine-associated CD4 TCRs spanning spike, with dominance at 160-218 and 743-854. Repertoires were collected only later (after the peak T cell response had occurred).

TCRdb's copy holds only in-frame clones and misses some; the assay was immunoSEQ multiplex PCR. This repertoire includes about 140,000 clones. Comment on this clone: Its antigen is as yet unknown.

Germline V gene lookup returns CDR1 PRHDT and CDR2 FYEKMQ (reference sequence). V was cut by 3 bases and J by 4 bases, with 12 bases left in between. The CDR3 is 14 residues long. The gene calls are TRBV13 and TRBJ1-2; D is uncertain. The receptor was isolated from an adult in good health. The sequenced sample consisted of peripheral blood. The CDR3 DNA reads TGTGCCAGCAGCTTGGATGATGGGAGCTATGGCTACACCTTC. It codes for CASSLDDGSYGYTF.